A single sample gave rise to the 18 T cell receptor beta chains below, sequenced in a study of post-analysis software for immune sequencing data. Regarding the study as a whole: Included in a set of about five TRBV segments more frequent in patients than controls were TRBV5-6, TRBV5-1 and TRBV20-1.

Their recognized antigens are unknown. Unique molecular identifiers were carried by the TCR beta cDNA libraries. MiXCR was run by TCRdb on the PCR reads, yielding one entry per CDR3 protein. The sample includes roughly 170,000 distinct CDR3 sequences, around 30% of them seen just once. Specimen: blood. The receptors come from a girl aged 5 to 17 with multiple sclerosis.

The V and J genes are TRBV5-1 and TRBJ2-5, with a possible D match to TRBD1 (6 bases). This CDR3 has 15 amino acids. The V end lost 1 base, the J end lost 2 bases, and 12 bases lay between the germline ends. Germline CDR1 is SGHRS and CDR2 is YFSETQ. This CDR3 reads CASSLLGAVQETQYF. In DNA form, the CDR3 reads TGCGCCAGCAGCTTGCTGGGGGCAGTACAAGAGACCCAGTACTTC. The complete variable domain, with remaining parts taken from reference TRBV5-1 and TRBJ2-5, reads KAGVTQTPRYLIKTRGQQVTLSCSPISGHRSVSWYQQTPGQGLQFLFEYFSETQRNKGNFPGRFSGRQFSNSRSEMNVSTLELGDSALYLCASSLLGAVQETQYFGPGTRLLVL.

The chain recombines TRBV20-1 with TRBJ1-1; no firm D call. The CDR3 loop spans 14 amino acids. The germline V gene has CDR1 DFQATT and CDR2 SNEGSKA (reference sequence). The ends were cut back, 6 bases at V and 4 bases at J, with 18 bases in the middle. The chain's CDR3 is CSASGPVKVTEAFF. For the CDR3, the DNA is TGCAGTGCCTCAGGACCGGTAAAGGTCACTGAAGCTTTCTTT.

Turning to this clonotype: The conserved closing phenylalanine or tryptophan is absent in this CDR3, likely reflecting a read error. The V and J genes are TRBV12-3 or TRBV12-4 and TRBJ2-7; tentatively, D is TRBD1 (6 bases). The J call may be in error: the DNA end matches TRBJ2-5 better. The CDR3 extends over 14 amino acids. The CDR3: CASSEQGSQETQYC. The DNA for the CDR3 is TGTGCCAGCAGCGAACAGGGAAGCCAAGAGACCCAGTACTGC.

The gene calls are TRBV7-2 and TRBJ2-1; TRBD2 matches at 10 bases. Per germline, CDR1 SGHTA and CDR2 FQGNSA. The CDR3 contains 17 residues. The V gene end was trimmed by 3 bases and the J gene end by 8 bases; junction bases not matched to a gene: 13. The CDR3 DNA sequence: TGTGCCAGCAGCTTCCTAGCGGGAGCTGACGTTGGGGATGAGCAGTTCTTC. This encodes CASSFLAGADVGDEQFF.

With respect to this clonotype: A read error may explain this, as a much larger clone is one base away. The chain is built from TRBV6-5 and TRBJ2-7, with D possibly called TRBD1 or TRBD2 (5 bases each). Looked up from germline, CDR1 is MNHEY and CDR2 is SVGAGI. This CDR3 has 14 residues. In nucleotides, the CDR3 is TGTGCCAGCAGTTTTTGGGGCAGAGACTACGGGCAGTACTTC. It translates to CASSFWGRDYGQYF.

The chain is built from TRBV12-3 or TRBV12-4 and TRBJ1-3, with D possibly being TRBD1 (5 bases). The CDR3 loop spans 17 amino acids. Trimming shortened V by 5 bases and J by 2 bases, and 19 bases separated the two germline ends. In DNA, the CDR3 is TGTGCCAGCAGTCCAAGTTCAGGGAAGGGCCCTGGAAACACCATATATTTT. It is translated as CASSPSSGKGPGNTIYF.

With regard to this clonotype: This may be a read error, as it is one base from a much larger clone. The chain has TRBV7-2 and TRBJ2-1; 9 positions match TRBD1. V trimming: 5 bases; J trimming: 12 bases; junction bases outside the gene matches: 14. The CDR3 has 15 amino acids. Germline values: CDR1 SGHTA, CDR2 FQGNSA. The CDR3: CASSTGGQGKGVQFF. Written as DNA, the CDR3 is TGTGCCAGCAGCACTGGGGGACAGGGCAAGGGAGTGCAGTTCTTC.

V gene TRBV21-1 combines with J gene TRBJ1-1; TRBD1 is the table's D call, not checked against the DNA. TRBV21-1 represents a pseudogene. The CDR3 is 15 residues long. CDR3 in DNA: TGTGCCAGCAGCGCCTACAGGGAAAGAAACACTGAAGCTTTCTTT. It yields the protein CASSAYRERNTEAFF.

The chain is built from TRBV20-1 and TRBJ1-1; a possible D gene is TRBD1 (5 bases). CDR3 length: 13 residues. Germline CDR1 and CDR2: DFQATT and SNEGSKA (reference sequence). V was clipped by 6 bases and J by 3 bases, with 14 bases between them. The CDR3 reads CSAEGQGDTEAFF. Written as DNA, the CDR3 is TGCAGTGCCGAGGGGCAGGGTGACACTGAAGCTTTCTTT.

This clonotype was picked up many times. This chain links TRBV12-3 or TRBV12-4 with TRBJ2-4; 7 nucleotides align to TRBD1. V lost 4 bases to trimming and J lost 6 bases; unmatched junction nucleotides: 15. The CDR3 totals 17 residues. CDR3 sequence: CASSSTGIGFGRNIQYF. CDR3 sequence (DNA): TGTGCCAGCAGTTCGACAGGGATCGGTTTTGGGAGAAACATTCAGTACTTC.

The chain links TRBV7-9 to TRBJ2-7; no reliable D call. The germline V gene encodes CDR1 SEHNR and CDR2 FQNEAQ (reference sequence). This CDR3 spans 16 amino acids. V dropped 3 bases and J dropped 0 bases, with 15 bases sitting between them. CDR3: CASSFKNGLLSYEQYF. CDR3 DNA: TGTGCCAGCAGCTTTAAGAACGGCCTTCTCTCCTACGAGCAGTACTTC. The variable domain in full, with the rest retrieved from reference TRBV7-9 and TRBJ2-7, is DTGVSQNPRHKITKRGQNVTFRCDPISEHNRLYWYRQTLGQGPEFLTYFQNEAQLEKSRLLSDRFSAERPKGSFSTLEIQRTEQGDSAMYLCASSFKNGLLSYEQYFGPGTRLTVT.

This clonotype was recorded at least ten times. The chain employs TRBV11-2 and TRBJ1-2; D gene uncertain. CDR3 length: 18 amino acids. Germline values: CDR1 SGHAT, CDR2 FQNNGV. Trimming took 5 bases from V and 0 from J, leaving 22 bases between them. CDR3 residues: CASSGYLETVLSNYGYTF. CDR3 DNA: TGTGCCAGCAGCGGTTATCTTGAAACAGTACTTTCTAACTATGGCTACACCTTC.

V and J are TRBV28 and TRBJ1-1; D unresolved. V dropped 5 bases and J dropped 4 bases, with 17 bases sitting between them. Per the germline V gene, CDR1 is MDHEN and CDR2 is SYDVKM. The CDR3 is made up of 15 amino acids. The CDR3 sequence is CASSQIQALLTEAFF. CDR3 in DNA: TGTGCCAGCAGTCAAATCCAGGCTCTCCTCACTGAAGCTTTCTTT. Using reference TRBV28 and TRBJ1-1 for the parts outside the CDR3, the full variable domain is DVKVTQSSRYLVKRTGEKVFLECVQDMDHENMFWYRQDPGLGLRLIYFSYDVKMKEKGDIPEGYSVSREKKERFSLILESASTNQTSMYLCASSQIQALLTEAFFGQGTRLTVV.

This clonotype was recorded a few times. For the CDR3, the DNA is TGCGCCAGCAGCGTGGGGGCGGGAGTCAATGAGCAGTTCTTC. Translating gives CASSVGAGVNEQFF. V gene TRBV5-1 combines with J gene TRBJ2-1, with a tentative D call TRBD2 (7 bases). V lost 4 bases and J 6 bases, leaving 14 bases between the germline ends. Germline V gene lookup returns CDR1 SGHRS and CDR2 YFSETQ. This CDR3 contains 14 residues.

This clonotype was observed at least ten times. The chain employs TRBV29-1 and TRBJ2-7, with D possibly matching TRBD2 (6 bases). Trimming stripped 4 bases from V and 3 bases from J, with 16 bases between. The CDR3 has 14 amino acids. Germline V gene lookup returns CDR1 SQVTM and CDR2 ANQGSEA. The CDR3 sequence is CSVANPREIYEQYF. In DNA form, the CDR3 reads TGCAGCGTTGCAAATCCCCGGGAGATCTACGAGCAGTACTTC.

Only one count was recorded for this clonotype. Being one base from a much bigger clone, this may be a read error. The chain recombines TRBV9 with TRBJ2-1; D tentatively reads TRBD1 or TRBD2 (5 bases each). Matching the DNA end better, TRBJ2-7 makes the J call doubtful. The germline gives CDR1 SGDLS, CDR2 YYNGEE. The CDR3 consists of 15 residues. DNA for the CDR3: TGTGCCAGCAGCGTAGGTTCCGGGACCTACAATGAGCAGTACTTC. It codes for CASSVGSGTYNEQYF.

This clonotype was found a few times. The chain combines TRBV7-9 with TRBJ2-3; 7 bases line up with TRBD1. Germline CDR1 SEHNR, CDR2 FQNEAQ (reference sequence). V lost 5 bases, J lost 4 bases, and 9 bases stayed unmatched. CDR3 size: 15 residues. Here the CDR3 DNA reads TGTGCCAGCAGCCTTCGACAGGGAAATCCAGATACGCAGTATTTT. Its protein product is CASSLRQGNPDTQYF. Supplemented by reference TRBV7-9 and TRBJ2-3, the full variable domain reads DTGVSQNPRHKITKRGQNVTFRCDPISEHNRLYWYRQTLGQGPEFLTYFQNEAQLEKSRLLSDRFSAERPKGSFSTLEIQRTEQGDSAMYLCASSLRQGNPDTQYFGPGTRLTVL.

The J gene is TRBJ2-7, the V gene TRBV12-3 or TRBV12-4; D gene unclear. The CDR3 extends over 13 amino acids. With 3 bases removed from V and 7 bases from J, the gap between germline ends came to 13 bases. The CDR3 bases are TGTGCCAGCAGTTTGGTAATCAACAATGAGCAGTACTTC. Protein product: CASSLVINNEQYF.